Each of the 31 T cell receptor beta chains below was sequenced from the same sample in a study (dated by TCRdb to 2015 to 2017). The protocol used for the library was 5' RACE. The instrument given in TCRdb is Illumina MiSeq. TCRdb cleaned the public reads at Q25 with fastp, built clones with MiXCR and kept in-frame beta chains. Entries are consolidated by CDR3 protein sequence, retaining the most common genes and DNA. In this sample the table shows 50,000 to 80,000 distinct CDR3 sequences, around a fifth of which occur a single time. 2.5% to 3.5% of the sample comes from the top ten. The sequenced material came from memory CD4+ T cells sorted from a lymph node. This sample's cell subset or site label indicates: memory CD4+ T cells, CD4+CD45RO+CD25-. The receptors here all came from a female donor with breast cancer.

This sequence joins TRBV25-1 and TRBJ1-1; no firm D call. V shed 4 bases and J shed 10 bases, with 13 bases lying between them. This CDR3 has 12 amino acids. CDR1 is MGHDK and CDR2 is SYGVNS in the germline V gene. The CDR3 protein is CASSGEARAAFF. DNA of the CDR3: TGTGCCAGCAGTGGCGAGGCTAGAGCAGCTTTCTTT.

This clonotype was detected many times. V usage is TRBV5-1 and J usage is TRBJ2-1; TRBD1 agrees at 10 bases. Germline lookup yields CDR1 SGHRS and CDR2 YFSETQ. This CDR3 is 14 amino acids long. Trimming removed 4 bases from V and 8 bases from J; junction bases left unmatched: 6. CDR3 in DNA: TGCGCCAGCAGCCGGGACAGGGGAGTCGATGAGCAGTTCTTC. This encodes CASSRDRGVDEQFF.

This clonotype occurred a few times. V is TRBV7-3 and J is TRBJ2-2; D perhaps matches TRBD2 (5 bases). The germline CDR1 and CDR2 sequences are SGHTA and FQGTGA. This CDR3 region has 16 residues. Trimming took off 5 bases at V and 2 bases at J, with 15 bases between the two ends. The CDR3 DNA is TGTGCCAGCAGCCCAACTGTTAGACTAAACACCGGGGAGCTGTTTTTT. Its protein is CASSPTVRLNTGELFF.

The genes are TRBV6-5 and TRBJ1-2; weak D call: TRBD1 (6 bases). In germline, CDR1 is MNHEY, CDR2 SVGAGI. Trimming stripped 5 bases from V and 7 bases from J, with 14 bases between. This CDR3 has 13 residues. CDR3 DNA: TGTGCCAGCAGTACTATAACAGGGTTTGGCTACACCTTC. Translating gives CASSTITGFGYTF.

This clonotype turned up a few times. This chain links TRBV20-1 with TRBJ2-1; 12 bases agree with TRBD2. The germline V gene encodes CDR1 DFQATT and CDR2 SNEGSKA (reference sequence). With V trimmed by 1 base and J by 6 bases, 10 bases remained unmatched. CDR3 length equals 17 residues. The CDR3 reads CSARGSSGRGGLNEQFF. The CDR3 region has the DNA TGCAGTGCTAGAGGCTCTAGCGGGAGGGGGGGACTCAATGAGCAGTTCTTC.

This clonotype has just a few counts. The chain is built from TRBV7-2 and TRBJ1-2, with 8 bases fitting TRBD1. The CDR3 runs to 15 residues. Germline V gene data show CDR1 as SGHTA and CDR2 as FQGNSA. V shed 1 base and J 2 bases; nucleotides not matched to a gene: 3. The CDR3, as DNA: TGTGCCAGCAGCTTAGTCCCAGGGGGCAACTATGGCTACACCTTC. Its translation: CASSLVPGGNYGYTF.

This clonotype was counted between two and nine times. The chain employs TRBV6-2 or TRBV6-3 and TRBJ2-5; D is possibly TRBD1 (5 bases). Per the germline V gene, CDR1 is MNHEY and CDR2 is SVGEGT. V lost 0 bases, J lost 4 bases, and 18 bases lay in between. CDR3 length: 17 amino acids. CDR3 DNA sequence: TGTGCCAGCAGTTACTCGAGAGCAGGGCTTTCGACAGAGACCCAGTACTTC. Protein product: CASSYSRAGLSTETQYF.

This clonotype turned up a few times. The chain employs TRBV7-3 and TRBJ1-1; D unresolved. The CDR3 runs 13 residues. Looked up from germline, CDR1 is SGHTA and CDR2 is FQGTGA. V was trimmed by 1 base and J by 1 base, leaving 4 bases between them. CDR3: CASSLNGNTEAFF. The CDR3 DNA sequence: TGTGCCAGCAGCTTAAACGGGAACACTGAAGCTTTCTTT.

This clonotype was picked up many times. The chain joins TRBV5-1 to TRBJ2-1; TRBD1 matches at 11 bases. The CDR3 loop spans 15 amino acids. Germline V gene sequence: CDR1 SGHRS, CDR2 YFSETQ. Germline trimming cut 4 bases from V and 3 bases from J; bases unmatched to any gene: 3. The CDR3 sequence is CASSRTGGNYNEQFF. The CDR3 DNA reads TGCGCCAGCAGCCGGACAGGGGGCAACTACAATGAGCAGTTCTTC.

CDR3 sequence: CASSSLPGLAGGRSGFDRQFF. Written as DNA, the CDR3 is TGTGCCAGCAGCTCACTCCCGGGACTAGCGGGAGGGCGCTCAGGATTCGATCGGCAGTTCTTC. The chain is built from TRBV7-9 and TRBJ2-1; the match to TRBD2 covers 16 bases. This CDR3 spans 21 amino acids. With V trimmed by 4 bases and J by 12 bases, 24 bases remained unmatched. Germline CDR1 and CDR2: SEHNR and FQNEAQ (reference sequence).

This clonotype was seen a few times. This rearrangement joins TRBV15 to TRBJ2-2, with 14 positions matching TRBD2. V lost 5 bases, J lost 7 bases, and 6 bases stayed unmatched. CDR3 length: 16 amino acids. In germline, CDR1 is LNHNV, CDR2 YYDKDF (reference sequence). In DNA form, the CDR3 reads TGTGCCACCAGCTACGGGACTAGCGGGAGTCGCGGGGAGCTGTTTTTT. Its protein product is CATSYGTSGSRGELFF. Drawing the rest from reference TRBV15 and TRBJ2-2, the complete variable domain is DAMVIQNPRYQVTQFGKPVTLSCSQTLNHNVMYWYQQKSSQAPKLLFHYYDKDFNNEADTPDNFQSRRPNTSFCFLDIRSPGLGDTAMYLCATSYGTSGSRGELFFGEGSRLTVL.

About this clonotype: A clone one base away is much larger, so this may be a read error. This chain connects TRBV7-2 to TRBJ1-1; D is uncertain. This CDR3 has 13 residues. Germline CDR1 is SGHTA and CDR2 is FQGNSA. This CDR3 reads CASSLPSNTEALF. As DNA, the CDR3 is TGTGCCAGCAGCTTACCCTCTAACACTGAAGCTCTCTTT.

This chain uses TRBV5-4 with TRBJ1-1, with a tentative D call TRBD1 (5 bases). The CDR3 sequence is 12 residues long. The ends were cut back, 0 bases at V and 9 bases at J, with 9 bases in the middle. Germline V gene sequence: CDR1 SGHNT, CDR2 YYREEE (reference sequence). CDR3 in DNA: TGTGCCAGCAGCTTGGCCGGGACTCAAGCTTTCTTT. Translation: CASSLAGTQAFF. Drawing the rest from reference TRBV5-4 and TRBJ1-1, the complete variable domain is ETGVTQSPTHLIKTRGQQVTLRCSSQSGHNTVSWYQQALGQGPQFIFQYYREEENGRGNFPPRFSGLQFPNYSSELNVNALELDDSALYLCASSLAGTQAFFGQGTRLTVV.

V is TRBV6-5 and J is TRBJ2-7; 14 bases match TRBD2. Germline CDR1 reads MNHEY; CDR2 reads SVGAGI. V lost 6 bases and J lost 9; bases outside the gene matches: 4. CDR3 length: 13 residues. The CDR3 spells CASRTSGRAGQYF. The CDR3 bases are TGTGCCAGCAGGACTAGCGGGAGGGCGGGGCAGTACTTC.

About this clonotype itself: Just one base apart from a much larger clone, this may be a read error. The V call is TRBV7-2, the J call TRBJ1-5; no firm D call. Germline CDR1 is SGHTA and CDR2 is FQGNSA. Trimming stripped 1 base from V and 0 bases from J, with 7 bases between. This CDR3 region has 15 residues. The CDR3 region has the DNA TGTGCCAGCAGCTTAGTGGTCAGTAGCAATCAGCCCCAGCATTTT. Amino acids: CASSLVVSSNQPQHF.

This clonotype was picked up many times. V and J are TRBV7-2 and TRBJ2-3; no reliable D call. The CDR3 totals 14 residues. The V end lost 4 bases, the J end lost 2 bases, and 10 bases lay between the germline ends. Germline V gives CDR1 SGHTA, CDR2 FQGNSA. Here the CDR3 reads CASSSYLLTDTQYF. CDR3 coding DNA: TGTGCCAGCAGCTCCTACCTCCTCACAGATACGCAGTATTTT.

This clonotype was counted a few times. This chain links TRBV5-5 with TRBJ1-2; D remains unclear. The length of the CDR3 is 15 residues. V dropped 0 bases and J dropped 2 bases, with 11 bases sitting between them. Looked up from germline, CDR1 is SGHKS and CDR2 is YYEKEE (reference sequence). This CDR3 reads CASSLAPGSNYGYTF. The CDR3 DNA follows: TGTGCCAGCAGCTTGGCCCCGGGATCCAACTATGGCTACACCTTC.

This clonotype has more than one count but fewer than ten. The rearrangement links TRBV9 to TRBJ1-1; the D gene is possibly TRBD1 (6 bases). Germline V gene data show CDR1 as SGDLS and CDR2 as YYNGEE. The CDR3 totals 15 residues. The V and J ends lost 2 bases and 4 bases respectively, with 15 bases between them. The CDR3 sequence is CASSVLGDTGTEAFF. The CDR3 nucleotides read TGTGCCAGCAGCGTCCTTGGGGACACGGGCACTGAAGCTTTCTTT.

This chain joins TRBV7-6 and TRBJ2-2; D is possibly TRBD1 or TRBD2 (5 bases each). V was clipped by 5 bases and J by 5 bases, with 15 bases between them. The CDR3 is 15 amino acids. CDR1 is SGHVS and CDR2 is FNYEAQ in the germline V gene. Written as DNA, the CDR3 is TGTGCCAGCAGCGTGTTCCGGGACCGAACCGGGGAGCTGTTTTTT. This translates into CASSVFRDRTGELFF. Full variable domain (missing parts from reference TRBV7-6 and TRBJ2-2): GAGVSQSPRYKVTKRGQDVALRCDPISGHVSLYWYRQALGQGPEFLTYFNYEAQQDKSGLPNDRFSAERPEGSISTLTIQRTEQRDSAMYRCASSVFRDRTGELFFGEGSRLTVL.

The gene calls are TRBV20-1 and TRBJ1-2; D not certain. Deletions cut 5 bases from V and 6 bases from J, with 16 bases between. The CDR3 has 13 residues. Germline CDR1 is DFQATT and CDR2 is SNEGSKA (reference sequence). The CDR3 DNA is TGCAGTGCTGGCTCGGACCGTACCCATGGCTACACCTTC. It codes for CSAGSDRTHGYTF.

This clonotype turned up a few times. The chain has TRBV7-9 and TRBJ2-3; 8 positions match TRBD1. Germline trimming cut 1 base from V and 2 bases from J; bases unmatched to any gene: 5. The germline V gene has CDR1 SEHNR and CDR2 FQNEAQ (reference sequence). This CDR3 contains 16 residues. The CDR3 DNA follows: TGTGCCAGCAGCTTAGAGGGACAGGCTTACACAGATACGCAGTATTTT. Encoded protein: CASSLEGQAYTDTQYF.

V is TRBV5-6 and J is TRBJ1-2; D is undetermined. The CDR3 has 11 residues. The V gene's germline CDR1 is SGHDT and CDR2 YYEEEE. V lost 4 bases to trimming and J lost 5 bases, with 6 bases between them. The CDR3 spells CASSQEYGYTF. The CDR3 DNA follows: TGTGCCAGCAGCCAGGAATATGGCTACACCTTC.

This clonotype was picked up a small number of times. The chain links TRBV20-1 to TRBJ1-1; TRBD1 is a possible D gene (5 bases). Trimming removed 0 bases at V and 0 bases at J, with 8 bases between. Germline loops: CDR1 DFQATT, CDR2 SNEGSKA (reference sequence). This CDR3 spans 14 amino acids. The CDR3 here is CSARDQGLNTEAFF. The CDR3 nucleotides are TGCAGTGCTAGAGATCAGGGTCTGAACACTGAAGCTTTCTTT.

The gene calls are TRBV6-6 and TRBJ1-2, with 12 bases aligning to TRBD1. This CDR3 comprises 15 residues. The trim removed 8 bases at V and 12 bases at J, leaving 16 bases unmatched. Germline CDR1 and CDR2: MNHNY and SVGAGI (reference sequence). In nucleotides, the CDR3 is TGTGCCAGCGCTTATCCTAGGGGACAGGGGGCCAGGAACACCTTC. Translated, it gives CASAYPRGQGARNTF.

Written as DNA, the CDR3 is TGTGCCAGCAGCCATAGTTTTGAGGGCGAGCAGTACTTC. Residues: CASSHSFEGEQYF. The chain is built from TRBV3-1 and TRBJ2-7, with D tentatively TRBD2 (5 bases). V was cut by 3 bases and J by 6 bases, with 12 bases left in between. The CDR3 runs to 13 residues. The germline gives CDR1 LGHDT, CDR2 YNNKEL (reference sequence).

The chain recombines TRBV15 with TRBJ2-5; perhaps TRBD1 as D (5 bases). V lost 2 bases and J lost 1, with 8 bases in between. The CDR3 length is 14 residues. Per germline, CDR1 LNHNV and CDR2 YYDKDF (reference sequence). The CDR3: CATSRLQAQETQYF. The CDR3, as DNA: TGTGCCACCAGCAGACTACAGGCCCAAGAGACCCAGTACTTC.

The chain uses TRBV3-1 and TRBJ1-1; D gene uncertain. This CDR3 contains 13 residues. Germline V gives CDR1 LGHDT, CDR2 YNNKEL (reference sequence). The V end was cut by 3 bases, the J end by 4 bases, with 9 bases between. Written as DNA, the CDR3 is TGTGCCAGCAGCCAGGGATGGGGCACTGAAGCTTTCTTT. It specifies CASSQGWGTEAFF.

Worth noting for this clonotype: A much larger clone lies a single base off, so this may be a read error. The V gene is TRBV20-1, the J gene TRBJ2-5; 7 positions agree with TRBD1. The CDR3 loop spans 15 amino acids. Germline CDR1 is DFQATT and CDR2 is SNEGSKA (reference sequence). The CDR3 is CGATGQQGSQETQYF. CDR3 bases: TGCGGTGCTACGGGACAGCAAGGCTCACAAGAGACCCAGTACTTC.

As concerns this clonotype: At one boundary the junction diverges from the germline segment, which might be a read error. J is TRBJ1-2 and V is TRBV5-1; tentatively, D is TRBD1 (5 bases). Looked up from germline, CDR1 is SGHRS and CDR2 is YFSETQ. This CDR3 comprises 15 residues. The CDR3 reads CARSSRREGVDGYTF. The CDR3 bases are TGCGCCAGGAGCTCAAGGCGGGAAGGGGTTGATGGCTACACCTTC.

This clonotype has a handful of counts. This chain links TRBV5-5 with TRBJ1-1; D ambiguous. CDR3 length: 14 amino acids. Germline-derived CDR1 and CDR2 are SGHKS and YYEKEE (reference sequence). V lost 1 base and J lost 2, with 9 bases in between. CDR3 amino acids: CASSLWADNTEAFF. The CDR3 nucleotides read TGTGCCAGCAGCTTGTGGGCAGACAACACTGAAGCTTTCTTT. Drawing the rest from reference TRBV5-5 and TRBJ1-1, the complete variable domain is DAGVTQSPTHLIKTRGQQVTLRCSPISGHKSVSWYQQVLGQGPQFIFQYYEKEERGRGNFPDRFSARQFPNYSSELNVNALLLGDSALYLCASSLWADNTEAFFGQGTRLTVV.

The rearrangement links TRBV9 to TRBJ1-2; D might be TRBD1 (5 bases). Germline V gene sequence: CDR1 SGDLS, CDR2 YYNGEE. The ends were cut back, 6 bases at V and 0 bases at J, with 18 bases in the middle. This CDR3 is built from 16 residues. DNA of the CDR3: TGTGCCAGCAAAAAAGGTTCGACAGTAGCTAACTATGGCTACACCTTC. It yields the protein CASKKGSTVANYGYTF. The variable domain in full, completed from reference TRBV9 and TRBJ1-2, reads DSGVTQTPKHLITATGQRVTLRCSPRSGDLSVYWYQQSLDQGLQFLIQYYNGEERAKGNILERFSAQQFPDLHSELNLSSLELGDSALYFCASKKGSTVANYGYTFGSGTRLTVV.